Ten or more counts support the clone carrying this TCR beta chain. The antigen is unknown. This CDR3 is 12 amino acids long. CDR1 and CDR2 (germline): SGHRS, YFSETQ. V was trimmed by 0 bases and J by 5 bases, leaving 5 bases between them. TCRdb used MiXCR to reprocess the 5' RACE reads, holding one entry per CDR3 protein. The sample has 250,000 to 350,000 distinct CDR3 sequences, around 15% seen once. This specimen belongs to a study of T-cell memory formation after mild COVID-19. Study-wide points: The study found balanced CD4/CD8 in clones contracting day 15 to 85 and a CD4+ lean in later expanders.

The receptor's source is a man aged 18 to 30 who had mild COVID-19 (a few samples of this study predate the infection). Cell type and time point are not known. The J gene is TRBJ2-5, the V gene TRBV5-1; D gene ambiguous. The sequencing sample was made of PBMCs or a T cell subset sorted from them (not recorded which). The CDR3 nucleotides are TGCGCCAGCAGCTTGGCCGAGGAGACCCAGTACTTC. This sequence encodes CASSLAEETQYF. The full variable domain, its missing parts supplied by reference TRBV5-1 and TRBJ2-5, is KAGVTQTPRYLIKTRGQQVTLSCSPISGHRSVSWYQQTPGQGLQFLFEYFSETQRNKGNFPGRFSGRQFSNSRSEMNVSTLELGDSALYLCASSLAEETQYFGPGTRLLVL.